These T cell receptor beta chains were read from a single sample in a study of T cells after yellow fever vaccination. TCRdb recomputed calls from the 5' RACE reads with MiXCR, one row per CDR3 protein. The sample records around 160,000 distinct CDR3 sequences, 6% to 7.5% being singletons. The sample consisted of CD4+ T cells sorted from PBMCs, taken 4 to 6 days after the first yellow fever vaccination. All receptors come from a man in his late teens or twenties who received the YFV17D yellow fever vaccine. Both conserved end residues are part of each CDR3. D genes are given only for firm matches. For some rows the clone size is stated as once, few or many, or as a class when expanded; others skip it.

j_gene	d_gene	v_gene	abundance	CDR3nt	CDR3aa
TRBJ1-1	-	TRBV19	-	TGTGCCAGTACGACGCACCCGGGGCCAAGGAACACTGAAGCTTTCTTT	CASTTHPGPRNTEAFF
TRBJ1-2	-	TRBV18	-	TGTGCCAGCTCACCACCGGGGGCAGGGTCAGGCTATGGCTACACCTTC	CASSPPGAGSGYGYTF
TRBJ2-4	-	TRBV12-3/TRBV12-4	few	TGTGCCAGTGTGGGCCCTACCCAAAACATTCAGTACTTC	CASVGPTQNIQYF
TRBJ2-5	-	TRBV5-1	-	TGCGCCAGCAGCCCCCGGACAGATAACTTCCAAGAGACCCAGTACTTC	CASSPRTDNFQETQYF
TRBJ2-1	-	TRBV7-2	many	TGTGCCAGCAGCTTAGGCGGTAGCCGGTTTAATGAGCAGTTCTTC	CASSLGGSRFNEQFF
TRBJ2-3	-	TRBV6-5	many	TGTGCCAGCAGTTATTTTTGGGGTGATACGCAGTATTTT	CASSYFWGDTQYF
TRBJ2-3	TRBD1	TRBV29-1	many	TGCAGCGTTGAAAGGGGGCCCACAGATACGCAGTATTTT	CSVERGPTDTQYF
TRBJ1-6	TRBD1	TRBV27	few	TGTGCCAGCAATCACAGGGGGCCAAATTCACCCCTCCACTTT	CASNHRGPNSPLHF
TRBJ1-1	-	TRBV19	few	TGTGCCAGTAGTAACGACAGGTATGAAGCTTTCTTT	CASSNDRYEAFF
TRBJ2-1	TRBD2	TRBV6-5	few	TGTGCCAGCAGGTACTTCGGACGGGGGGATGAGCAGTTCTTC	CASRYFGRGDEQFF
TRBJ2-5	-	TRBV20-1	few	TGCAGTGCTAGTAATCCAGCTGGGGGCGGGAAGACCCAGTACTTC	CSASNPAGGGKTQYF
TRBJ1-1	-	TRBV7-3	once	TGTGCCGGCAGCTTTGGTTGGAACACTGAAGCTTTCTTT	CAGSFGWNTEAFF
TRBJ2-7	TRBD1	TRBV5-1	-	TGCGCCAGCAGCCCTGGACAGGGCATCGGCGAGCAGTACTTC	CASSPGQGIGEQYF
TRBJ1-4	TRBD1	TRBV2	many	TGTGCCAGCGGACGTGACAGGGGAGGGAATGAAAAACTGTTTTTT	CASGRDRGGNEKLFF
TRBJ2-3	TRBD2	TRBV5-4	many	TGTGCCAGCAGCCCCCCCCTAGCGGGGGGTCGAGATACGCAGTATTTT	CASSPPLAGGRDTQYF
TRBJ2-1	-	TRBV15	many	TGTGCCACCAGCACTTACAATGAGCAGTTCTTC	CATSTYNEQFF
TRBJ1-1	TRBD1	TRBV20-1	many	TGCAGTGCTAGAGACCGGGACAGGGGGTACACTGAAGCTTTCTTT	CSARDRDRGYTEAFF
TRBJ1-1	-	TRBV7-2	many	TGTGCCAGCAGCTTTTGGCGCGGGAACACTGAAGCTTTCTTT	CASSFWRGNTEAFF
TRBJ1-1	TRBD1	TRBV7-9	few	TGTGCCAGCAGCTTCCCATCGGGGACAGTGAACACTGAAGCTTTCTTT	CASSFPSGTVNTEAFF
TRBJ2-1	-	TRBV5-1	few	TGCGCCAGCAGCTTGGTTAGGGCCGAGCAGTTCTTC	CASSLVRAEQFF
TRBJ1-2	TRBD1	TRBV7-8	many	TGTGCCAGCAGCCCCCATGGGAGGGGGCAGGATGGCTACACCTTC	CASSPHGRGQDGYTF
TRBJ2-1	-	TRBV24-1	few	TGTGCCACCAGTGAGCGGCAGGCCCAACCTTTGTTCTTC	CATSERQAQPLFF
TRBJ1-4	-	TRBV18	many	TGTGCCAGCTCACCCCTAATTGGCGAAAAACTGTTTTTT	CASSPLIGEKLFF
TRBJ2-5	-	TRBV20-1	-	TGCAGTGCTAGAGCTGGGGGGCAAGAGACCCAGTACTTC	CSARAGGQETQYF
TRBJ2-2	TRBD1	TRBV20-1	few	TGCAGTGCTAGAGGGATGGACAGGGAGGCCACCGGGGAGCTGTTTTTT	CSARGMDREATGELFF
TRBJ2-3	-	TRBV20-1	-	TGCAGTGCTCGACAGTACAGAGGAGGCACAGATACGCAGTATTTT	CSARQYRGGTDTQYF
TRBJ1-5	-	TRBV12-3/TRBV12-4	few	TGTGCCAGCAGTTTAGAACCGCAGCCCCAGCATTTT	CASSLEPQPQHF
TRBJ2-5	TRBD1	TRBV6-2/TRBV6-3	-	TGTGCCAGCAGTTACGGGGCGACAGGGGCAGGAGAGACCCAGTACTTC	CASSYGATGAGETQYF
TRBJ1-5	-	TRBV10-3	many	TGTGCCATCAGTGATGGTGAGGGGCATCGGCAGCCCCAGCATTTT	CAISDGEGHRQPQHF
TRBJ2-2	-	TRBV20-1	-	TGCAGTGCTAGAGATTGGAGGGGGGACACCGGGGAGCTGTTTTTT	CSARDWRGDTGELFF
TRBJ2-2	TRBD2	TRBV7-8	-	TGTGCCAGCAGCTTAACCGCGGGAGTCGCCGGGGAGCTGTTTTTT	CASSLTAGVAGELFF
TRBJ2-7	-	TRBV6-2/TRBV6-3	many	TGTGCCAGCAGTTACAGGGGAAAGTTGTCCTACGAGCAGTACTTC	CASSYRGKLSYEQYF
TRBJ1-1	-	TRBV3-1	many	TGTGCCAGCAGCCCCCAACACGCGAAGACTGAAGCTTTCTTT	CASSPQHAKTEAFF
TRBJ2-1	TRBD1	TRBV12-3/TRBV12-4	many	TGTGCCAGCAGTTCATCCGACAGGGTGAGGCAGTTCTTC	CASSSSDRVRQFF
TRBJ2-1	-	TRBV7-9	many	TGTGCCAGCAGCTTACAGGGGCCGACCTACAATGAGCAGTTCTTC	CASSLQGPTYNEQFF
TRBJ1-1	-	TRBV7-2	-	TGTGCCAGCAGCTTAGGGTCCGAGGGGAGCACTGAAGCTTTCTTT	CASSLGSEGSTEAFF
TRBJ1-1	-	TRBV20-1	few	TGCAGTGCTAGAGTGGCGGGGGGCGGAATGAACACTGAAGCTTTCTTT	CSARVAGGGMNTEAFF
TRBJ1-1	-	TRBV7-3	many	TGTGCCAGCAGCCCGGCGGGAGATCTCACTGAAGCTTTCTTT	CASSPAGDLTEAFF
TRBJ1-5	-	TRBV6-1	-	TGTGCCAGCAGTGCGGCCGCGAGGAATCAGCCCCAGCATTTT	CASSAAARNQPQHF
TRBJ1-5	-	TRBV28	many	TGTGCCAGCAGTTTGGCAGGGCATCAGCCCCAGCATTTT	CASSLAGHQPQHF
TRBJ1-1	-	TRBV12-3/TRBV12-4	many	TGTGCCAGCAGTTTTGGCAGGGAAGCAACTTTCTTT	CASSFGREATFF
TRBJ2-7	-	TRBV6-1	-	TGTGCCAGAAATTGGGCAGGCATCTACGAGCAGTACTTC	CARNWAGIYEQYF
TRBJ2-3	TRBD2	TRBV3-1	many	TGTGCCAGCAGCCAACTAGCGGCCACAGATACGCAGTATTTT	CASSQLAATDTQYF
TRBJ2-1	TRBD2	TRBV4-2	-	TGTGCCAGCTCGCCGCGGGAGCGGGGGAATGAGCAGTTCTTC	CASSPRERGNEQFF
TRBJ1-6	TRBD1	TRBV20-1	many	TGCAGTGCTAGAGAACCGACAGGGATGGAATCACCCCTCCACTTT	CSAREPTGMESPLHF
TRBJ2-5	-	TRBV6-6	few	TGTGCCAGCACCTCCGGGGACAAGGAGACCCAGTACTTC	CASTSGDKETQYF
TRBJ2-3	-	TRBV7-2	few	TGTGCCAGCAGCTGGACACCGACGAAAGGAGATACGCAGTATTTT	CASSWTPTKGDTQYF
TRBJ2-5	TRBD1	TRBV15	many	TGTGCCACCAGCAGAGACGACAGGGGGTGGAAGGAGACCCAGTACTTC	CATSRDDRGWKETQYF
TRBJ1-3	-	TRBV7-2	-	TGTGCCAGCAGCTTTATAGGGCCCACCATATATTTT	CASSFIGPTIYF
TRBJ2-1	-	TRBV5-1	many	TGCGCCAGCAGCCCCCGAGGCGGGGTGAATGAGCAGTTCTTC	CASSPRGGVNEQFF
TRBJ2-5	-	TRBV27	many	TGTGCCAGCAGCGGAGGGAAGTGGGTTCAAGAGACCCAGTACTTC	CASSGGKWVQETQYF